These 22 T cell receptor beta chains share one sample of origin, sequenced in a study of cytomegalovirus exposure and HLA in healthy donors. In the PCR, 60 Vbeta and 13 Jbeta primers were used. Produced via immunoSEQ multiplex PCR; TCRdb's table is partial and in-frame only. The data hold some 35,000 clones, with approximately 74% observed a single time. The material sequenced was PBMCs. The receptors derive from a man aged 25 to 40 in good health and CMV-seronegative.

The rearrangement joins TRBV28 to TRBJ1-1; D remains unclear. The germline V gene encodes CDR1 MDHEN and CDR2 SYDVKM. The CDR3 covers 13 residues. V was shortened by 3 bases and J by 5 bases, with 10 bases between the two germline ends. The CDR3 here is CASSFLGRTEAFF. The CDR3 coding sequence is TGTGCCAGCAGTTTTTTAGGGAGGACTGAAGCTTTCTTT.

CDR3 amino acids: CASSSAGRGVIDEQYF. The CDR3 DNA follows: TGTGCCAGCAGTTCGGCGGGGAGGGGGGTTATCGACGAGCAGTACTTC. The V and J genes are TRBV6-5 and TRBJ2-7; possible D gene TRBD2, 7 bases. Trimming pared 4 bases from V and 5 bases from J, leaving 21 bases between. Germline CDR1 is MNHEY and CDR2 is SVGAGI. The CDR3 spans 16 residues.

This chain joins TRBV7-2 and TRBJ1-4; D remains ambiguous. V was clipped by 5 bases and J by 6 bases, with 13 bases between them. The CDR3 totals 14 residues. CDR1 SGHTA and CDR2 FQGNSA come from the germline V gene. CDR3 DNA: TGTGCCAGCAGCCTGCGGTCCTATGATGAAAAACTGTTTTTT. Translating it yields CASSLRSYDEKLFF.

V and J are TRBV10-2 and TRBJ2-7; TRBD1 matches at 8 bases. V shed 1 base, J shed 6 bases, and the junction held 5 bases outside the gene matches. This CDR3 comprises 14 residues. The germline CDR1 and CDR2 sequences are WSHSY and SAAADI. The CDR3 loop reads CASSELGRGLEQYF. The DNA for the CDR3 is TGCGCCAGCAGTGAGTTGGGCAGGGGGCTCGAGCAGTACTTC.

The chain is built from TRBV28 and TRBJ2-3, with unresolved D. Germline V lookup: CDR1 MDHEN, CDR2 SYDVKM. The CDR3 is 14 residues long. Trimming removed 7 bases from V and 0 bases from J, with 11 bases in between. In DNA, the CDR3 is TGTGCCAGCATGGCTTCCTCTAGCACAGATACGCAGTATTTT. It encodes CASMASSSTDTQYF.

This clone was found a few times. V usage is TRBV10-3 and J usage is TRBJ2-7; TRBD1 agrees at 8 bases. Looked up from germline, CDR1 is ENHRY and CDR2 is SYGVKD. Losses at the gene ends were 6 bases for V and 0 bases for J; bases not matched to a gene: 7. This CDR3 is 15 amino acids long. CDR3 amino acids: CAIRGATGVSYEQYF. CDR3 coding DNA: TGTGCCATCAGGGGTGCGACAGGGGTCTCCTACGAGCAGTACTTC.

The CDR3 here is CASSWGRGSTNEKLFF. CDR3 coding DNA: TGTGCCAGCAGTTGGGGCAGGGGGTCAACTAATGAAAAACTGTTTTTT. The V call is TRBV6-5, the J call TRBJ1-4; 7 nucleotides align to TRBD1. V shed 4 bases and J 0 bases; nucleotides not matched to a gene: 5. CDR1 MNHEY and CDR2 SVGAGI come from the germline V gene. The CDR3 consists of 16 residues.

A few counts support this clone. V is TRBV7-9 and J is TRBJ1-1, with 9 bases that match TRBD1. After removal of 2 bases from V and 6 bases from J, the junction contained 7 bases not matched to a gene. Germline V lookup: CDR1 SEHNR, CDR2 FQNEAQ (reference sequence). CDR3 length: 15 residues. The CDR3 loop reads CASSLRDRDAAEAFF. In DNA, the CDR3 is TGTGCCAGCAGCTTACGGGACAGGGATGCCGCTGAAGCTTTCTTT.

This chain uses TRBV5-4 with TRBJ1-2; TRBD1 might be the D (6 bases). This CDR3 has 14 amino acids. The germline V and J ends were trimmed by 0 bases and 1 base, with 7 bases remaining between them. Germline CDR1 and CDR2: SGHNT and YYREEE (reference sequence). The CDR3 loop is CASSLDRVNYGYTF. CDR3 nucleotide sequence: TGTGCCAGCAGCTTGGACAGGGTTAACTATGGCTACACCTTC.

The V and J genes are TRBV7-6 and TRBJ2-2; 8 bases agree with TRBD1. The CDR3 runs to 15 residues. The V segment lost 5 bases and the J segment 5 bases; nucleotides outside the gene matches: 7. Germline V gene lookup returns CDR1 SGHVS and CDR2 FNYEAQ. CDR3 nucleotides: TGTGCCAGCAGCCCCCGCAGGGGGCTTACCGGGGAGCTGTTTTTT. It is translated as CASSPRRGLTGELFF.

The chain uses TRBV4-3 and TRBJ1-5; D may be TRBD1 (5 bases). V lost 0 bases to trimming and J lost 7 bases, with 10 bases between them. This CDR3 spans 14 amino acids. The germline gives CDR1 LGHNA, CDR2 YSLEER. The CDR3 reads CASSQEGGDQPQHF. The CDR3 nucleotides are TGCGCCAGCAGCCAAGAGGGGGGAGACCAGCCCCAGCATTTT.

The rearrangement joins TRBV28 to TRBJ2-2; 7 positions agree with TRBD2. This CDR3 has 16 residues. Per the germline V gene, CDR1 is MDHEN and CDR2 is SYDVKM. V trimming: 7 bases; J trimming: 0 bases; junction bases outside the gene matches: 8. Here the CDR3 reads CASTWGGNANTGELFF. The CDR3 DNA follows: TGTGCCAGCACCTGGGGGGGGAACGCGAACACCGGGGAGCTGTTTTTT.

This chain's CDR3 is CASSLELGGVEYEQYF. CDR3 coding DNA: TGTGCCAGCAGCTTAGAACTGGGCGGGGTAGAGTACGAGCAGTACTTC. The chain couples TRBV7-9 to TRBJ2-7, with a possible D match to TRBD2 (6 bases). The CDR3 has 16 amino acids. CDR1 and CDR2 from the germline V gene are SEHNR and FQNEAQ (reference sequence). Trimming removed 1 base at V and 4 bases at J, with 17 bases between. Full variable domain (outside the CDR3, taken from reference TRBV7-9 and TRBJ2-7): DTGVSQNPRHKITKRGQNVTFRCDPISEHNRLYWYRQTLGQGPEFLTYFQNEAQLEKSRLLSDRFSAERPKGSFSTLEIQRTEQGDSAMYLCASSLELGGVEYEQYFGPGTRLTVT.

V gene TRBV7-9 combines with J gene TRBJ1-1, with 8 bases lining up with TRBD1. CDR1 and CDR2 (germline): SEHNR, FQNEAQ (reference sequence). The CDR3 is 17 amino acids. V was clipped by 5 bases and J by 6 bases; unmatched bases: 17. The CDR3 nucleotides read TGTGCCAGCAGCCACAGTGACAGGGGAGTAAAAAGCGCTGAAGCTTTCTTT. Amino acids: CASSHSDRGVKSAEAFF.

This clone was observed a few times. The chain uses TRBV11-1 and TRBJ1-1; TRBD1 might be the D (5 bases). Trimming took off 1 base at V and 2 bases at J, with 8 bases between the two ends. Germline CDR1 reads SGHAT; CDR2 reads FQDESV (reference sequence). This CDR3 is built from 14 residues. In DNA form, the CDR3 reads TGTGCCAGCAGCTTAGACAGGACCAACACTGAAGCTTTCTTT. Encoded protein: CASSLDRTNTEAFF.

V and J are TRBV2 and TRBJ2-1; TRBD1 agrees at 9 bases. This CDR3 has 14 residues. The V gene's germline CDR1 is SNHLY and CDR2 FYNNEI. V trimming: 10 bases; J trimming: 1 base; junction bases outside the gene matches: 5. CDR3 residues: CAMWDRASYNEQFF. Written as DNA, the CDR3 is TGTGCCATGTGGGACAGGGCTTCCTACAATGAGCAGTTCTTC.

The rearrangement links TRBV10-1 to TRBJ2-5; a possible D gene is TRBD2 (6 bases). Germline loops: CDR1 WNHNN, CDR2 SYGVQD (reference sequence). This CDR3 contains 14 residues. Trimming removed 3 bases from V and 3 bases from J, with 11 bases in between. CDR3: CASSDGGVEETQYF. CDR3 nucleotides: TGCGCCAGCAGTGACGGCGGGGTCGAAGAGACCCAGTACTTC.

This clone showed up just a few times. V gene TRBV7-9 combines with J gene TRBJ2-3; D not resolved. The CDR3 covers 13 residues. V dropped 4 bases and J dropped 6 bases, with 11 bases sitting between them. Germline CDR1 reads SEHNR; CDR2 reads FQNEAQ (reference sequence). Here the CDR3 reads CASSSKFADTQYF. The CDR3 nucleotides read TGTGCCAGCAGCTCGAAATTTGCGGATACGCAGTATTTT.

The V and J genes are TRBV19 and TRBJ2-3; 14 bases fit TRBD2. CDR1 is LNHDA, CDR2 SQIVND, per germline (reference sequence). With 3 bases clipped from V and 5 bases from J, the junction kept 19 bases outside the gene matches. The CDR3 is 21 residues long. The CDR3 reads CASSIRVTGTSGGYGGDTQYF. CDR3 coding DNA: TGTGCCAGTAGTATCCGCGTTACCGGGACTAGCGGGGGCTACGGTGGAGATACGCAGTATTTT.

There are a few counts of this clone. CDR3 in DNA: TGTGCCAGCAGTGGACAGGGACTCGCTGGAAACACCATATATTTT. It translates to CASSGQGLAGNTIYF. The chain carries TRBV6-1 and TRBJ1-3; 7 bases align to TRBD1. CDR3 length: 15 amino acids. Germline V gene data show CDR1 as MNHNS and CDR2 as SASEGT. J lost 2 bases, V lost 4 bases, and 5 bases had no gene match.

CDR3 bases: TGTGCCAGCAGGAGGGGGGACAGTAGCACAGATACGCAGTATTTT. Protein product: CASRRGDSSTDTQYF. J is TRBJ2-3 and V is TRBV2; D is possibly TRBD1 (7 bases). CDR1 and CDR2 (germline): SNHLY, FYNNEI. The CDR3 totals 15 residues. Trimming removed 6 bases at V and 0 bases at J, with 13 bases between.

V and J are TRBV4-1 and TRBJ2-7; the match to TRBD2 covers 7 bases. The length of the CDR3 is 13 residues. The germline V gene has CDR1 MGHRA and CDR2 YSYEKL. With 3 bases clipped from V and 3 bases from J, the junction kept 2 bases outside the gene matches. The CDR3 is CASSHGRGYEQYF. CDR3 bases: TGCGCCAGCAGCCATGGGAGGGGCTACGAGCAGTACTTC.